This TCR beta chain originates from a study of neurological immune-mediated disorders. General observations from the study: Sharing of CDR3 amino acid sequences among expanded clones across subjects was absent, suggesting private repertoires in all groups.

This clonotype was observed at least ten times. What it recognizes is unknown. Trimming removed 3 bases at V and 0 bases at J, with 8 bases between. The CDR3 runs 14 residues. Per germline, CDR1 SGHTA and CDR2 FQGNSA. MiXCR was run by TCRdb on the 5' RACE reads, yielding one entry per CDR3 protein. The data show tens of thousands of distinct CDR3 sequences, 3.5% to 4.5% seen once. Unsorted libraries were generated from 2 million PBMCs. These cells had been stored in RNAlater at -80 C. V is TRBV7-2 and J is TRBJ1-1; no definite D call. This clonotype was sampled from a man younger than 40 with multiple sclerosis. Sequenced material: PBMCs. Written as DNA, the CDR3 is TGTGCCAGCAGCTTTTCCCCCATGAACACTGAAGCTTTCTTT. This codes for CASSFSPMNTEAFF. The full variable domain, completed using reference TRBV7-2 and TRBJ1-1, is GAGVSQSPSNKVTEKGKDVELRCDPISGHTALYWYRQSLGQGLEFLIYFQGNSAPDKSGLPSDRFSAERTGGSVSTLTIQRTQQEDSAVYLCASSFSPMNTEAFFGQGTRLTVV.